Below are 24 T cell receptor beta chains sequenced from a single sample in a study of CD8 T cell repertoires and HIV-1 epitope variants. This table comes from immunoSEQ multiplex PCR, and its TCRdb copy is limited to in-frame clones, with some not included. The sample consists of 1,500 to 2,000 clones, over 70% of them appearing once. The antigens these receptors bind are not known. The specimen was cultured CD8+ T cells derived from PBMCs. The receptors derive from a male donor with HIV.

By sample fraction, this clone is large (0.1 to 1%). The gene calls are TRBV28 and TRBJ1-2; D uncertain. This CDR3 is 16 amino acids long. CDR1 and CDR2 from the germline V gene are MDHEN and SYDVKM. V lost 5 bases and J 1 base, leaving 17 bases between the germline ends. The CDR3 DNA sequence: TGTGCCAGCAGTCTCATGCCCCTGGACTATAACTATGGCTACACCTTC. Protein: CASSLMPLDYNYGYTF.

The CDR3 reads CASSEIQGAINEQYF. The CDR3 bases are TGTGCCAGCAGCGAGATTCAGGGGGCGATCAACGAGCAGTACTTC. The chain combines TRBV7-9 with TRBJ2-7; 8 bases align to TRBD1. CDR3 size: 15 residues. The germline CDR1 and CDR2 sequences are SEHNR and FQNEAQ (reference sequence). The trim removed 5 bases at V and 5 bases at J, leaving 11 bases unmatched.

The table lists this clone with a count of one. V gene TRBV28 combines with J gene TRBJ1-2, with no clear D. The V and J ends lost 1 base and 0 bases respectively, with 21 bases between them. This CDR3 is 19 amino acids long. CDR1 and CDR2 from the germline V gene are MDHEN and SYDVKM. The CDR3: CASSLFALSPQSPNYGYTF. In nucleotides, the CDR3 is TGTGCCAGCAGTTTATTCGCCCTTAGCCCACAGTCTCCTAACTATGGCTACACCTTC.

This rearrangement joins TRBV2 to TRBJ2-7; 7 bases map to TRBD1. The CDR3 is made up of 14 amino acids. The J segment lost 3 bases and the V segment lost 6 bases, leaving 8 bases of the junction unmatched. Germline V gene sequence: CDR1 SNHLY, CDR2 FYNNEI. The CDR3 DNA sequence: TGTGCCAGCAGGGTGACAGGGACATACTACGAGCAGTACTTC. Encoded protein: CASRVTGTYYEQYF.

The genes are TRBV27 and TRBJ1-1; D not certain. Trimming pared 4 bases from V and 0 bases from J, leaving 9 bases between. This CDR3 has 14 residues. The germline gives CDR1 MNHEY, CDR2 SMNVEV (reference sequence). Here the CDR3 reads CASSWTALNTEAFF. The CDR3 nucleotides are TGTGCCAGCAGTTGGACGGCTTTGAACACTGAAGCTTTCTTT.

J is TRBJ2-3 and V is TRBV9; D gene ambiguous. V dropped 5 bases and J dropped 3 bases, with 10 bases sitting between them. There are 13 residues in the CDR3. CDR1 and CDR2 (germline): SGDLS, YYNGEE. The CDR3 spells CASSEGGTDTQYF. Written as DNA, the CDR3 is TGTGCCAGCAGTGAAGGTGGTACAGATACGCAGTATTTT.

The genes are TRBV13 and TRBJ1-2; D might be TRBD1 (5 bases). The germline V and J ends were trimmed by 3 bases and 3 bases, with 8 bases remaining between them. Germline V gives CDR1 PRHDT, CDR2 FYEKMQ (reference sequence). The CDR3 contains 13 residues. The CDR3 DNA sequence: TGTGCCAGCAGCTTGGGCAGGGACTATGGCTACACCTTC. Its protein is CASSLGRDYGYTF. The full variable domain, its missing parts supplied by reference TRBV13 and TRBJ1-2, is AAGVIQSPRHLIKEKRETATLKCYPIPRHDTVYWYQQGPGQDPQFLISFYEKMQSDKGSIPDRFSAQQFSDYHSELNMSSLELGDSALYFCASSLGRDYGYTFGSGTRLTVV.

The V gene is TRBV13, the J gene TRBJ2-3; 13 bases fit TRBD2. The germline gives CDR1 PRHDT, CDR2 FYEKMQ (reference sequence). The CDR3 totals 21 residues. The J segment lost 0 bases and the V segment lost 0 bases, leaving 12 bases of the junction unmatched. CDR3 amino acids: CASSLGPLGTSGESSTDTQYF. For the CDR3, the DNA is TGTGCCAGCAGCTTAGGACCACTAGGGACTAGCGGGGAATCTAGCACAGATACGCAGTATTTT. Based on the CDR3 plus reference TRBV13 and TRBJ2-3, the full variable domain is AAGVIQSPRHLIKEKRETATLKCYPIPRHDTVYWYQQGPGQDPQFLISFYEKMQSDKGSIPDRFSAQQFSDYHSELNMSSLELGDSALYFCASSLGPLGTSGESSTDTQYFGPGTRLTVL.

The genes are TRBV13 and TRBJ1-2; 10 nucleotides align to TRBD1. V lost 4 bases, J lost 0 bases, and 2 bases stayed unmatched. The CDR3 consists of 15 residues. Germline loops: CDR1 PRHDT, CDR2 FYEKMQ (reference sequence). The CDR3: CASSSGTGANYGYTF. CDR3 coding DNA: TGTGCCAGCAGCTCGGGGACAGGGGCTAACTATGGCTACACCTTC.

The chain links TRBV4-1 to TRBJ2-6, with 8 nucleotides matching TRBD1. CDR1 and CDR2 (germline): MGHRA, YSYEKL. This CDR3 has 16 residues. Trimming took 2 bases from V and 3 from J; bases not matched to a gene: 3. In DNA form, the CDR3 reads TGCGCCAGCAGCCAACCAGGGGGCAGTGGGGCCAACGTCCTGACTTTC. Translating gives CASSQPGGSGANVLTF.

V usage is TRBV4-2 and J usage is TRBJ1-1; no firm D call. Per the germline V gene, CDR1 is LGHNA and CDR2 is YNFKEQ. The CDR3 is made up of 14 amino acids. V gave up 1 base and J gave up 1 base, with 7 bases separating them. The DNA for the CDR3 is TGTGCCAGCAGCCAAGGATACGCGAACACTGAAGCTTTCTTT. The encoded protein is CASSQGYANTEAFF.

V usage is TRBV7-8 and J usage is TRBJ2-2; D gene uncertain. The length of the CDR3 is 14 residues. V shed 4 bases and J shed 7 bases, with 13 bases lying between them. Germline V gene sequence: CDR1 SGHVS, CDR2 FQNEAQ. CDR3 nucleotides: TGTGCCAGCAGCTACCGGATGGGGTTCGGGGAGCTGTTTTTT. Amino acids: CASSYRMGFGELFF.

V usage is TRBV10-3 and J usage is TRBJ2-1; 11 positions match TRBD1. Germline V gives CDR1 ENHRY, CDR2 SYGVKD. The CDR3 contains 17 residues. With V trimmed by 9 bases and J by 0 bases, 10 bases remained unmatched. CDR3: CAITGQGGLSSYNEQFF. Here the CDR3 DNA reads TGTGCCATTACGGGACAGGGGGGACTAAGCTCCTACAATGAGCAGTTCTTC.

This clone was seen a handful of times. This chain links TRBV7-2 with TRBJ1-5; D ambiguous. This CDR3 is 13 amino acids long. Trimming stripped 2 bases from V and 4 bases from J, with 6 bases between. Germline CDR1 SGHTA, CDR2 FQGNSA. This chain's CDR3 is CASSLRPNQPQHF. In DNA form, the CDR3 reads TGTGCCAGCAGCTTACGGCCTAATCAGCCCCAGCATTTT.

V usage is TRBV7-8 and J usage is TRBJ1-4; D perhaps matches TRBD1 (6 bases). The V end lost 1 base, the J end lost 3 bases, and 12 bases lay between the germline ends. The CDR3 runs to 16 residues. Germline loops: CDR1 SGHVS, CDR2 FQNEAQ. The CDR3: CASSLGGTRPNEKLFF. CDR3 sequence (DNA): TGTGCCAGCAGCTTAGGGGGGACACGACCTAATGAAAAACTGTTTTTT.

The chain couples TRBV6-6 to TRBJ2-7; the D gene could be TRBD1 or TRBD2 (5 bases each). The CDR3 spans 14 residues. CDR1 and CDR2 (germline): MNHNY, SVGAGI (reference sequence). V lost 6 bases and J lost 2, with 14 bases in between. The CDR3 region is CASSPGAITYEQYF. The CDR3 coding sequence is TGTGCCAGCAGCCCCGGGGCGATTACCTACGAGCAGTACTTC.

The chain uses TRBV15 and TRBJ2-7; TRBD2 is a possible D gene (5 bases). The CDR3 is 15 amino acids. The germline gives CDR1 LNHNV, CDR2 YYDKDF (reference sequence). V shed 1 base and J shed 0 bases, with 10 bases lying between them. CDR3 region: CATSRGEGISYEQYF. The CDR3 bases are TGTGCCACCAGCAGAGGAGAGGGCATCTCCTACGAGCAGTACTTC.

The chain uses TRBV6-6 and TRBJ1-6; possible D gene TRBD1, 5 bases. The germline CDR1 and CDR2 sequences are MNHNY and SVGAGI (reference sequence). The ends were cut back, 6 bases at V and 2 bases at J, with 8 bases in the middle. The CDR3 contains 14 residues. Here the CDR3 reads CASRDRTYNSPLHF. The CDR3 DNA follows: TGTGCCAGCAGAGACAGAACCTATAATTCACCCCTCCACTTT.

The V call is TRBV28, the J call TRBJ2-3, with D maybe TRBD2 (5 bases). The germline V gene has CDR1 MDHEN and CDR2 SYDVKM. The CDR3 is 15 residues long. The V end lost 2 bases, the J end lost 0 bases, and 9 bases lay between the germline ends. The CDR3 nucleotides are TGTGCCAGCAGTTTAGGAGCGGTAAGCACAGATACGCAGTATTTT. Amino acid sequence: CASSLGAVSTDTQYF.

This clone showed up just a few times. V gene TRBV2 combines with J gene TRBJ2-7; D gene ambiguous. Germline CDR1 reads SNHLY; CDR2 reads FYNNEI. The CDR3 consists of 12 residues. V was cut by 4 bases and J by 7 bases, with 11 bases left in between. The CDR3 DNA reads TGTGCCAGCAGTGGGGGTACTATTGAGCAGTACTTC. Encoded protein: CASSGGTIEQYF.

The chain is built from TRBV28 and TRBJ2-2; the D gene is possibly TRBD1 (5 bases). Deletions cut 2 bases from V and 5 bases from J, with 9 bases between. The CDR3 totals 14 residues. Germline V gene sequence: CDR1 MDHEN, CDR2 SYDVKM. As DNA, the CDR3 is TGTGCCAGCAGTTTAGACAGTAGGACCGGGGAGCTGTTTTTT. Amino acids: CASSLDSRTGELFF.

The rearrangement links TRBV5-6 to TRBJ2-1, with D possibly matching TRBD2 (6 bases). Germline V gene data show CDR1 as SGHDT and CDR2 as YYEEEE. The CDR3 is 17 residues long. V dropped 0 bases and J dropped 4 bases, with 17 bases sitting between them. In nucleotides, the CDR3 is TGTGCCAGCAGCTTGGGAGGAGGTAGCGGACCGTACAATGAGCAGTTCTTC. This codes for CASSLGGGSGPYNEQFF. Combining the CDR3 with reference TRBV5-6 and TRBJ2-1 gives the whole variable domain DAGVTQSPTHLIKTRGQQVTLRCSPKSGHDTVSWYQQALGQGPQFIFQYYEEEERQRGNFPDRFSGHQFPNYSSELNVNALLLGDSALYLCASSLGGGSGPYNEQFFGPGTRLTVL.

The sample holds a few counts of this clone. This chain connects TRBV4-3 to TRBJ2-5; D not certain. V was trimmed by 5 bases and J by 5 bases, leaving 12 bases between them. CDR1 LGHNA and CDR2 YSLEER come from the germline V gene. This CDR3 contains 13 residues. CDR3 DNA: TGCGCCAGCAGCTCCCTTCTCACGGAGACCCAGTACTTC. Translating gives CASSSLLTETQYF.

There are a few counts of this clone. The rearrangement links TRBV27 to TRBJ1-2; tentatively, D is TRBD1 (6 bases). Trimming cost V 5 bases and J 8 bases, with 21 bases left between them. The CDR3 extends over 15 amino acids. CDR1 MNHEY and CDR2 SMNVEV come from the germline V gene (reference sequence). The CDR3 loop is CASSPSITGFHGYTF. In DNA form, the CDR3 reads TGTGCCAGCAGTCCGTCGATCACAGGGTTTCACGGCTACACCTTC.